The sequence of this TCR beta chain was determined in a study of cytomegalovirus exposure and HLA in healthy donors. Findings and limits, study-wide: Serostatus for CMV was the only available immune exposure information. For most TCR beta V segments, an earlier analysis put the productive rate at about 87% or about 30% of the time.

V lost 5 bases and J lost 4; bases outside the gene matches: 11. The CDR3 has 16 amino acids. Germline assignment: CDR1 SGHVS and CDR2 FQNEAQ. 13 Jbeta primers and 60 Vbeta primers were used for the PCR. Profiling relied on immunoSEQ multiplex PCR, and the TCRdb table lists in-frame clones only, not all of them. In the table there are more than 120,000 clones, 65% to 85% of which are singletons. Notes on this clone: No antigen is known for it.

The receptor's source is a male donor in good health and CMV-seronegative. The chain joins TRBV7-8 to TRBJ1-3; 7 nucleotides line up with TRBD1. The sample taken for sequencing was PBMCs. The CDR3 DNA sequence: TGTGCCAGCAGCCTTCCCTCGGGACAGCTAGGAAACACCATATATTTT. Amino acid sequence: CASSLPSGQLGNTIYF. The whole variable domain, filled in from reference TRBV7-8 and TRBJ1-3, reads GAGVSQSPRYKVAKRGQDVALRCDPISGHVSLFWYQQALGQGPEFLTYFQNEAQLDKSGLPSDRFFAERPEGSVSTLKIQRTQQEDSAVYLCASSLPSGQLGNTIYFGEGSWLTVV.